The next 30 T cell receptor beta chains were all read from a single sample in a study of T cells in localized non-small cell lung cancer. Sequenced by immunoSEQ multiplex PCR; TCRdb stores in-frame clones only, minus some. This sample has 7,500 to 10,000 clones; just under 45% occur once, and the top ten carry more than 3.5%. Sequencing used lymph node tissue, obtained before any cancer treatment. The receptors come from a woman aged 35 to 70 with stage I lung adenocarcinoma.

The chain recombines TRBV6-8 with TRBJ1-1; 10 nucleotides line up with TRBD1. This CDR3 contains 15 residues. With 6 bases clipped from V and 3 bases from J, the junction kept 7 bases outside the gene matches. Per the germline V gene, CDR1 is MNHGY and CDR2 is SAAAGT. For the CDR3, the DNA is TGTGCCAGCAGACGGACAGGGGGTGGGTACACTGAAGCTTTCTTT. Protein sequence: CASRRTGGGYTEAFF.

The V gene is TRBV6-8, the J gene TRBJ1-5, with D hard to call. Germline V lookup: CDR1 MNHGY, CDR2 SAAAGT. The CDR3 consists of 14 residues. V was cut by 0 bases and J by 0 bases, with 3 bases left in between. The CDR3 loop is CASSYSGSNQPQHF. Written as DNA, the CDR3 is TGTGCCAGCAGTTACTCTGGTAGCAATCAGCCCCAGCATTTT.

This rearrangement joins TRBV5-1 to TRBJ2-3, with unresolved D. CDR3 size: 16 residues. Germline V gene lookup returns CDR1 SGHRS and CDR2 YFSETQ. Trimming pared 2 bases from V and 1 base from J, leaving 14 bases between. This CDR3 is CASSFGNYQGTDTQYF. CDR3 in DNA: TGCGCCAGCAGCTTTGGGAACTATCAAGGCACAGATACGCAGTATTTT.

This clone was counted a few times. The chain uses TRBV29-1 and TRBJ2-3, with 9 nucleotides matching TRBD2. Trimming at V came to 1 base and at J to 2 bases, leaving 7 bases not matched to a gene. Germline V lookup: CDR1 SQVTM, CDR2 ANQGSEA. CDR3 length: 16 residues. CDR3 in DNA: TGCAGCGTTGAAGGTGTAAGCGGGGGGTTCACAGATACGCAGTATTTT. It translates to CSVEGVSGGFTDTQYF.

The gene calls are TRBV19 and TRBJ1-2, with TRBD1 matching over 8 bases. The CDR3 is 14 amino acids. Looked up from germline, CDR1 is LNHDA and CDR2 is SQIVND (reference sequence). Trimming cost V 5 bases and J 2 bases; bases outside gene matches: 4. CDR3 sequence: CASSAQGVNYGYTF. As DNA, the CDR3 is TGTGCCAGTAGTGCACAGGGGGTGAACTATGGCTACACCTTC.

This chain joins TRBV18 and TRBJ2-2; tentative D call: TRBD1 (5 bases). The CDR3 consists of 14 residues. The V and J ends lost 3 bases and 5 bases respectively, with 10 bases between them. The V gene's germline CDR1 is KGHSH and CDR2 LQKENI. This chain's CDR3 is CASSPEQGTGELFF. The DNA of the CDR3 is TGTGCCAGCTCACCCGAGCAGGGAACCGGGGAGCTGTTTTTT.

By share of the sample, this clone is medium-sized. The chain couples TRBV11-3 to TRBJ1-6; possible D gene TRBD1, 6 bases. V was cut by 1 base and J by 9 bases, with 16 bases left in between. CDR1 is SGHNT, CDR2 YENEEA, per germline. The CDR3 is 16 residues long. The CDR3 DNA reads as TGTGCCAGCAGCTTAGGCGGGGGCAGGGCCAGTTCACCCCTCCACTTT. Its translation: CASSLGGGRASSPLHF. The entire variable domain, with the rest obtained from reference TRBV11-3 and TRBJ1-6, is as follows: EAGVVQSPRYKIIEKKQPVAFWCNPISGHNTLYWYLQNLGQGPELLIRYENEEAVDDSQLPKDRFSAERLKGVDSTLKIQPAELGDSAVYLCASSLGGGRASSPLHFGNGTRLTVT.

CDR3 bases: TGTGCCAGCGGGGGCTCGTCTAGGGCTAGCGTTTTGGATACGCAGTATTTT. Translation gives CASGGSSRASVLDTQYF. This chain joins TRBV11-3 and TRBJ2-3; the D call may be TRBD1 or TRBD2 (6 bases each). The CDR3 loop spans 17 amino acids. The germline gives CDR1 SGHNT, CDR2 YENEEA. The V and J ends lost 8 bases and 6 bases respectively, with 27 bases between them.

This clone has only one observation. The genes are TRBV19 and TRBJ1-1; the D gene is possibly TRBD1 (5 bases). The CDR3 consists of 14 residues. V was pared by 8 bases and J by 5 bases, with 18 bases between. Germline-derived CDR1 and CDR2 are LNHDA and SQIVND (reference sequence). The CDR3 sequence is CASYRTGLRTEAFF. In nucleotides, the CDR3 is TGTGCCAGTTACCGAACAGGACTGAGAACTGAAGCTTTCTTT.

This sequence joins TRBV7-5 and TRBJ2-1; the DNA was not used to check the table's D call, TRBD2. TRBV7-5 is described as a pseudogene. This CDR3 has 14 residues. The CDR3, as DNA: TGTGCCAGCAGCTTAGTGGAGGACGACAATGAGCAGTTCTTC. It codes for CASSLVEDDNEQFF.

The CDR3 nucleotides read TGTGCCAGCAGTTACTTGGGGGGGATGAATGAGCAGTTCTTC. Translating gives CASSYLGGMNEQFF. The chain recombines TRBV6-8 with TRBJ2-1, with TRBD2 matching over 7 bases. The CDR3 consists of 14 residues. Germline V lookup: CDR1 MNHGY, CDR2 SAAAGT. Unmatched junction bases numbered 4, after V lost 1 base and J lost 7 bases.

J is TRBJ1-1 and V is TRBV1; the table's D call of TRBD1 was not tested on the DNA. TRBV1 is a known pseudogene. The CDR3 totals 14 residues. The CDR3: CASSPRTANTEAFF. The CDR3 DNA reads TGCGCCAGCAGCCCCCGGACAGCGAACACTGAAGCTTTCTTT.

CDR3 sequence: CASTTTGLRGVANTGELFF. CDR3 nucleotide sequence: TGTGCCAGTACCACGACCGGACTGCGGGGGGTCGCGAACACCGGGGAGCTGTTTTTT. This rearrangement joins TRBV19 to TRBJ2-2; 8 bases line up with TRBD2. The CDR3 consists of 19 residues. Germline V gene data show CDR1 as LNHDA and CDR2 as SQIVND (reference sequence). Germline trimming cut 7 bases from V and 0 bases from J; bases unmatched to any gene: 16. Looking up the rest from reference TRBV19 and TRBJ2-2 gives the full variable domain: DGGITQSPKYLFRKEGQNVTLSCEQNLNHDAMYWYRQDPGQGLRLIYYSQIVNDFQKGDIAEGYSVSREKKESFPLTVTSAQKNPTAFYLCASTTTGLRGVANTGELFFGEGSRLTVL.

J is TRBJ2-5 and V is TRBV14; no clear D. Germline lookup yields CDR1 SGHDN and CDR2 FVKESK. Deletions cut 1 base from V and 7 bases from J, with 7 bases between. This CDR3 is built from 12 residues. The CDR3 bases are TGTGCCAGCAGCCAAGGTTTTGGGACCCAGTACTTC. It yields the protein CASSQGFGTQYF.

The sample holds many counts of this clone. The chain links TRBV10-3 to TRBJ1-2; TRBD1 might be the D (6 bases). Germline V lookup: CDR1 ENHRY, CDR2 SYGVKD. The ends were cut back, 0 bases at V and 8 bases at J, with 19 bases in the middle. This CDR3 is built from 16 residues. In nucleotides, the CDR3 is TGTGCCATCAGTGAGTCCCCGGGGGACGCCCAGGGGGGCTACACCTTC. Translating it yields CAISESPGDAQGGYTF.

This clone was recorded once. V usage is TRBV16 and J usage is TRBJ1-2; no definite D call. CDR1 and CDR2 (germline): KGHSY, FQNENV. Between the trimmed V and J ends, which lost 1 base and 5 bases, there was a span of 14 bases. This CDR3 is built from 15 residues. CDR3 DNA: TGTGCCAGCAGCCAATGGGAAGCAGGCTCTTATGGCTACACCTTC. Translated, it gives CASSQWEAGSYGYTF.

The rearrangement joins TRBV19 to TRBJ2-7; D is possibly TRBD1 or TRBD2 (6 bases each). Germline V gene sequence: CDR1 LNHDA, CDR2 SQIVND (reference sequence). The CDR3 consists of 14 residues. Between the trimmed V and J ends, which lost 5 bases and 4 bases, there was a span of 15 bases. CDR3 sequence (DNA): TGTGCCAGTAGTCCCCGGGAAGGGGGGTACGAGCAGTACTTC. Protein: CASSPREGGYEQYF.

A word on this clone: The junction shows a germline mismatch at one end, possibly a read error. The chain couples TRBV12-5 to TRBJ2-1, with 9 bases fitting TRBD1. The CDR3 consists of 16 residues. Germline CDR1 reads LGHNT; CDR2 reads FRNRAP. CDR3 residues: CTSGLVSGQGDNEQFF. CDR3 bases: TGTACTAGTGGTTTGGTATCGGGACAGGGCGACAATGAGCAGTTCTTC.

The chain combines TRBV11-3 with TRBJ2-6; D might be TRBD2 (5 bases). This CDR3 has 14 amino acids. CDR1 is SGHNT and CDR2 is YENEEA in the germline V gene. Trimming left V 3 bases short and J 12 bases short, with 15 bases between. CDR3 coding DNA: TGTGCCAGCAGCTTGGTGGGAATCGAGGGCGTCCTGACTTTC. Its translation: CASSLVGIEGVLTF.

This clone was detected only a few times. The V call is TRBV6-7, the J call TRBJ1-1, with D maybe TRBD1 (5 bases). TRBV6-7 belongs to the ORF category, with a function that is uncertain. The CDR3 length is 16 residues. Trimming stripped 4 bases from V and 0 bases from J, with 15 bases between. In DNA form, the CDR3 reads TGTGCCAGCAGTTCCTCAGGGAAAGACATGAACACTGAAGCTTTCTTT. This sequence encodes CASSSSGKDMNTEAFF.

This chain joins TRBV6-8 and TRBJ1-2; D may be TRBD1 (5 bases). V lost 5 bases to trimming and J lost 7 bases, with 14 bases between them. This CDR3 region has 13 residues. The germline V gene has CDR1 MNHGY and CDR2 SAAAGT. CDR3 sequence reads: CASSDGRAVGYTF. In DNA form, the CDR3 reads TGTGCCAGCAGTGATGGCAGGGCGGTTGGCTACACCTTC.

This clone was found a few times. This chain connects TRBV11-3 to TRBJ2-7; D is unclear. Germline V CDR1 and CDR2: SGHNT, YENEEA. The CDR3 runs to 16 residues. V was shortened by 5 bases and J by 0 bases, with 17 bases between the two germline ends. CDR3: CASSGRSADSSYEQYF. For the CDR3, the DNA is TGTGCCAGCAGCGGACGGAGTGCAGATAGCTCCTACGAGCAGTACTTC.

The rearrangement links TRBV29-1 to TRBJ2-3; 9 bases agree with TRBD2. This CDR3 is built from 15 residues. V was pared by 3 bases and J by 2 bases, with 6 bases of the junction left unmatched. CDR1 SQVTM and CDR2 ANQGSEA come from the germline V gene. For the CDR3, the DNA is TGCAGCGTTGAGGCGGGGGGGCCGATCACAGATACGCAGTATTTT. It yields the protein CSVEAGGPITDTQYF.

J is TRBJ1-1 and V is TRBV18, with 8 bases lining up with TRBD1. The CDR3 is 15 amino acids. Germline CDR1 KGHSH, CDR2 LQKENI. Trimming removed 6 bases from V and 0 bases from J; junction bases left unmatched: 6. Here the CDR3 reads CASSQDRGVNTEAFF. In nucleotides, the CDR3 is TGTGCCAGCTCGCAAGACAGGGGAGTGAACACTGAAGCTTTCTTT.

This clone occurred a few times. The chain recombines TRBV19 with TRBJ2-2; 9 bases agree with TRBD1. Germline loops: CDR1 LNHDA, CDR2 SQIVND (reference sequence). The CDR3 length is 15 residues. V gave up 7 bases and J gave up 6 bases; unmatched junction bases: 9. CDR3 in amino acids: CASNIPGQGSGELFF. The CDR3 DNA sequence: TGTGCCAGTAATATCCCGGGACAGGGTTCCGGGGAGCTGTTTTTT.

V and J are TRBV11-3 and TRBJ2-1; 13 positions match TRBD2. V shed 4 bases and J 10 bases; nucleotides not matched to a gene: 7. Per the germline V gene, CDR1 is SGHNT and CDR2 is YENEEA. The CDR3 contains 15 residues. The CDR3 sequence is CASSYTSGGAAEQFF. The CDR3 nucleotides are TGTGCCAGCAGCTATACTAGCGGGGGGGCCGCCGAGCAGTTCTTC.

As for this clone: The junction departs from germline at one end; a sequencing error may be responsible. The rearrangement joins TRBV2 to TRBJ2-2, with 9 bases identical to TRBD1. Germline loops: CDR1 SNHLY, CDR2 FYNNEI. The CDR3 totals 15 residues. The CDR3 is CASSRMGQGAGELFF. The CDR3 DNA reads as TGTGCCAGCAGCAGAATGGGACAGGGTGCCGGGGAGTTGTTTTTT.

The rearrangement links TRBV6-8 to TRBJ1-2; no clear D. This CDR3 has 15 amino acids. The germline V and J ends were trimmed by 5 bases and 3 bases, with 16 bases remaining between them. Looked up from germline, CDR1 is MNHGY and CDR2 is SAAAGT. DNA of the CDR3: TGTGCCAGCAGTACCGAGAAGGGCGCAGACTATGGCTACACCTTC. Translating gives CASSTEKGADYGYTF.

This clone was recorded a few times. The germline gene is not matched at one end of the junction; a read error may be the cause. The rearrangement links TRBV6-7 to TRBJ1-1, with 8 bases matching TRBD1. TRBV6-7 falls under the ORF class, with uncertain function. The CDR3 is made up of 14 amino acids. In nucleotides, the CDR3 is TGTGCCATCAGTGAAAACAGGGGGAGCACTGAAGCTTTCTTT. It yields the protein CAISENRGSTEAFF.

Only a few counts were recorded for this clone. The rearrangement uses TRBV6-8 and TRBJ1-1; D is ambiguous. V lost 7 bases and J 0 bases, leaving 6 bases between the germline ends. Germline V gene sequence: CDR1 MNHGY, CDR2 SAAAGT. There are 12 residues in the CDR3. In DNA form, the CDR3 reads TGTGCCAGCAAGGGTATGAACACTGAAGCTTTCTTT. Its translation is CASKGMNTEAFF.